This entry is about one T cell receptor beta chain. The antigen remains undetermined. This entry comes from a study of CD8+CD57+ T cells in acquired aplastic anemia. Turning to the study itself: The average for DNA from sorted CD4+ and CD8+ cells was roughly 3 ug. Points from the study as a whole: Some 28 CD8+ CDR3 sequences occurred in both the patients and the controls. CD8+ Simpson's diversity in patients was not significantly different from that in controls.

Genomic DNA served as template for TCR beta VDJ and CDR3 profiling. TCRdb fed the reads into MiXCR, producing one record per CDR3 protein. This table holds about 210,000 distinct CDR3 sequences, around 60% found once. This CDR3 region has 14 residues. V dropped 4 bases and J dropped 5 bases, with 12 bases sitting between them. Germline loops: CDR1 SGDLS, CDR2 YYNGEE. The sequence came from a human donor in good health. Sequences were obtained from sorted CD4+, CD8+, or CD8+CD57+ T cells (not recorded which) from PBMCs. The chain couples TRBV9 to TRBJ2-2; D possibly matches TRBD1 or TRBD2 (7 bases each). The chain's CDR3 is CASSPGGGTGELFF. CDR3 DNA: TGTGCCAGCAGCCCAGGGGGGGGAACCGGGGAGCTGTTTTTT. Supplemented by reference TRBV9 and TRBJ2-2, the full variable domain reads DSGVTQTPKHLITATGQRVTLRCSPRSGDLSVYWYQQSLDQGLQFLIQYYNGEERAKGNILERFSAQQFPDLHSELNLSSLELGDSALYFCASSPGGGTGELFFGEGSRLTVL.